The next 8 T cell receptor beta chains were all read from a single sample in a study of CD8 T cells in ankylosing spondylitis. The study's findings and limits: Several highly homologous variants made up a TCR beta motif, and this motif appeared characteristic of ankylosing spondylitis blood.

Their specific antigens are unknown. From the 5' RACE reads, TCRdb called clonotypes with MiXCR, one entry per CDR3 protein. The sample yields about 90,000 distinct CDR3 sequences, roughly 10% seen once. Sequencing was done on a sample of blood, either unsorted or a sorted T cell fraction (not recorded which). These receptor sequences come from a male donor with ankylosing spondylitis.

This clonotype has just a few counts. The V and J genes are TRBV16 and TRBJ2-3, with 12 bases fitting TRBD2. This CDR3 has 18 residues. In germline, CDR1 is KGHSY, CDR2 FQNENV. V trimming: 2 bases; J trimming: 0 bases; junction bases outside the gene matches: 6. The CDR3 DNA is TGTGCCAGCAGCCAACATACGACTAGCGGGAGTAGCACAGATACGCAGTATTTT. Protein: CASSQHTTSGSSTDTQYF.

V and J are TRBV7-2 and TRBJ2-2, with TRBD2 matching 9 bases. Germline-derived CDR1 and CDR2 are SGHTA and FQGNSA. The CDR3 contains 15 residues. V lost 3 bases, J lost 6 bases, and 5 bases stayed unmatched. DNA for the CDR3: TGTGCCAGCAGCTTCGGCGGGAGGGCCCCCGGGGAGCTGTTTTTT. Translated: CASSFGGRAPGELFF.

Only a few counts were recorded for this clonotype. The chain carries TRBV5-1 and TRBJ2-5; D tentatively fits TRBD1 or TRBD2 (6 bases each). The V gene's germline CDR1 is SGHRS and CDR2 YFSETQ. The germline V and J ends were trimmed by 4 bases and 4 bases, with 17 bases remaining between them. The CDR3 runs to 15 residues. CDR3 residues: CASSQEGGMRETQYF. The CDR3 region has the DNA TGCGCCAGCAGCCAGGAGGGGGGAATGAGAGAGACCCAGTACTTC.

V and J are TRBV25-1 and TRBJ2-1; 8 bases fit TRBD1. The germline CDR1 and CDR2 sequences are MGHDK and SYGVNS. This CDR3 is 13 amino acids long. Trimming cost V 6 bases and J 4 bases; bases outside gene matches: 2. The CDR3 nucleotides are TGTGCCAGCAGCTGGACAGGGTACAATGAGCAGTTCTTC. Residues: CASSWTGYNEQFF.

This chain links TRBV7-9 with TRBJ1-5; TRBD1 matches at 7 bases. The CDR3 extends over 13 amino acids. V lost 6 bases and J lost 4; bases outside the gene matches: 3. Germline loops: CDR1 SEHNR, CDR2 FQNEAQ (reference sequence). CDR3 residues: CASSPGQNQPQHF. In nucleotides, the CDR3 is TGTGCCAGCAGTCCGGGACAGAATCAGCCCCAGCATTTT.

This chain links TRBV11-2 with TRBJ2-3; the match to TRBD2 covers 13 bases. V trimming: 6 bases; J trimming: 2 bases; junction bases outside the gene matches: 2. CDR1 SGHAT and CDR2 FQNNGV come from the germline V gene. The CDR3 is 15 amino acids. The CDR3 sequence: CASRGLAGTTDTQYF. DNA for the CDR3: TGTGCCAGCAGGGGACTAGCGGGAACCACAGATACGCAGTATTTT.

The sample holds a few counts of this clonotype. The J gene is TRBJ2-7, the V gene TRBV11-3, with 16 bases fitting TRBD2. This CDR3 is built from 21 residues. V lost 4 bases to trimming and J lost 4 bases; unmatched junction nucleotides: 19. CDR1 SGHNT and CDR2 YENEEA come from the germline V gene. The CDR3 region is CASSSQGLAGGPGEESYEQYV. The CDR3 nucleotides read TGTGCCAGCAGCTCACAGGGACTAGCGGGAGGGCCGGGGGAGGAATCATACGAGCAGTACGTC.

V usage is TRBV20-1 and J usage is TRBJ1-1; D remains unclear. Germline assignment: CDR1 DFQATT and CDR2 SNEGSKA (reference sequence). The CDR3 length is 14 residues. Trimming cost V 0 bases and J 0 bases, with 8 bases left between them. The CDR3: CSARDSRLNTEAFF. CDR3 DNA sequence: TGCAGTGCTAGAGATTCCCGACTGAACACTGAAGCTTTCTTT.